The 24 T cell receptor beta chains reported below all come from one sample, sequenced in a study of PD-L1 blockade in urothelial cancer. Profiling relied on immunoSEQ multiplex PCR, and the TCRdb table lists in-frame clones only, not all of them. The sample includes some 48,000 clones, more than 75% of them seen just once. Time point reported: peripheral blood 6 weeks after treatment start. The source was PBMCs, collected around atezolizumab (anti-PD-L1) treatment. Every receptor here comes from a man between 60 and 75 years old with urothelial cancer.

The V call is TRBV18, the J call TRBJ1-1, with D tentatively TRBD1 (5 bases). Germline-derived CDR1 and CDR2 are KGHSH and LQKENI. The V end was cut by 6 bases, the J end by 5 bases, with 22 bases between. The CDR3 totals 16 residues. CDR3 residues: CASSSTLSGFETEAFF. The CDR3 DNA is TGTGCCAGCTCGAGTACTCTTTCAGGGTTCGAGACTGAAGCTTTCTTT.

As to this clone: Other DNA sequences in this sample translate to the same CDR3. In DNA, the CDR3 is TGCGCCAGCAGCAGGGGACAGGGGGGCACAGATACGCAGTATTTT. Translating it yields CASSRGQGGTDTQYF. This chain connects TRBV5-1 to TRBJ2-3; 11 bases map to TRBD1. Trimming took 4 bases from V and 1 from J; bases not matched to a gene: 2. The CDR3 covers 15 residues. Germline CDR1 and CDR2: SGHRS and YFSETQ.

This clone was observed a single time. The V call is TRBV15, the J call TRBJ2-3; 13 nucleotides line up with TRBD2. The CDR3 sequence is 17 residues long. Germline trimming cut 5 bases from V and 6 bases from J; bases unmatched to any gene: 11. Germline loops: CDR1 LNHNV, CDR2 YYDKDF (reference sequence). The CDR3 nucleotides are TGTGCCACCAGCGGGTTCTCACTAGCGGGGGGGAGGGATACGCAGTATTTT. This codes for CATSGFSLAGGRDTQYF.

J is TRBJ2-1 and V is TRBV6-1; 8 nucleotides align to TRBD1. Germline-derived CDR1 and CDR2 are MNHNS and SASEGT. The V segment lost 10 bases and the J segment 3 bases; nucleotides outside the gene matches: 5. The CDR3 is 13 amino acids. Written as DNA, the CDR3 is TGTGCCACCCAAGGACAGGGCTACAATGAGCAGTTCTTC. Protein sequence: CATQGQGYNEQFF.

The chain recombines TRBV4-1 with TRBJ1-1; 10 bases map to TRBD1. Germline V CDR1 and CDR2: MGHRA, YSYEKL. This CDR3 contains 16 residues. V was clipped by 1 base and J by 5 bases; unmatched bases: 7. The CDR3 region is CASSQARQGARTEAFF. Here the CDR3 DNA reads TGCGCCAGCAGCCAAGCTCGACAGGGGGCGAGAACTGAAGCTTTCTTT.

This chain uses TRBV10-1 with TRBJ2-1; 9 bases are a match to TRBD1. The V segment lost 0 bases and the J segment 3 bases; nucleotides outside the gene matches: 12. The CDR3 is made up of 19 amino acids. Per the germline V gene, CDR1 is WNHNN and CDR2 is SYGVQD (reference sequence). The CDR3 coding sequence is TGCGCCAGCAGTGAGTCGTTCCCCGGGACAGGGAGGGTCTACAATGAGCAGTTCTTC. Protein product: CASSESFPGTGRVYNEQFF.

A few counts support this clone. The chain joins TRBV11-3 to TRBJ2-3; 9 bases map to TRBD1. CDR1 and CDR2 (germline): SGHNT, YENEEA. With 2 bases clipped from V and 4 bases from J, the junction kept 4 bases outside the gene matches. This CDR3 is built from 15 residues. CDR3 coding DNA: TGTGCCAGCAGCTTACTGGGACAGGGACCAGATACGCAGTATTTT. Translated, it gives CASSLLGQGPDTQYF.

The genes are TRBV15 and TRBJ2-3, with 11 bases fitting TRBD2. V lost 5 bases to trimming and J lost 5 bases; unmatched junction nucleotides: 12. The CDR3 spans 17 residues. Germline loops: CDR1 LNHNV, CDR2 YYDKDF (reference sequence). The CDR3 protein is CATSSTLAGGRGDTQYF. The DNA of the CDR3 is TGTGCCACCAGCTCCACCCTAGCGGGGGGCCGTGGAGATACGCAGTATTTT. Together with reference TRBV15 and TRBJ2-3, the CDR3 gives the full variable domain: DAMVIQNPRYQVTQFGKPVTLSCSQTLNHNVMYWYQQKSSQAPKLLFHYYDKDFNNEADTPDNFQSRRPNTSFCFLDIRSPGLGDTAMYLCATSSTLAGGRGDTQYFGPGTRLTVL.

The chain is built from TRBV4-1 and TRBJ2-7; 8 bases are shared with TRBD1. Looked up from germline, CDR1 is MGHRA and CDR2 is YSYEKL. The CDR3 sequence is 16 residues long. V trimming: 3 bases; J trimming: 4 bases; junction bases outside the gene matches: 11. For the CDR3, the DNA is TGCGCCAGCAGCCAGCAAGCCGGACAGGGTGTATACGAGCAGTACTTC. Residues: CASSQQAGQGVYEQYF.

The rearrangement links TRBV9 to TRBJ1-2; D perhaps matches TRBD1 (5 bases). The germline gives CDR1 SGDLS, CDR2 YYNGEE. V lost 5 bases, J lost 8 bases, and 22 bases lay in between. The CDR3 spans 15 residues. The CDR3: CASRGGGTESGGYTF. As DNA, the CDR3 is TGTGCCAGCAGGGGGGGAGGCACCGAATCGGGGGGCTACACCTTC.

This clone was detected once. The CDR3 DNA is TGTGCCAGCATCCAGCCTGGGCTGGGGGGATCACCCCTCCACTTT. Its protein product is CASIQPGLGGSPLHF. The chain links TRBV2 to TRBJ1-6; a weak D match, TRBD1 (5 bases). The CDR3 is 15 amino acids. Germline V CDR1 and CDR2: SNHLY, FYNNEI. Trimming left V 7 bases short and J 10 bases short, with 20 bases between.

V gene TRBV11-2 combines with J gene TRBJ2-2; possible D gene TRBD1, 6 bases. Deletions cut 6 bases from V and 4 bases from J, with 18 bases between. Germline CDR1 reads SGHAT; CDR2 reads FQNNGV. The CDR3 runs to 16 residues. The CDR3 coding sequence is TGTGCCAGCAGGGGCCCGGGGCAGGGGCTCACCGGGGAGCTGTTTTTT. Translating it yields CASRGPGQGLTGELFF.

This clone was detected only a few times. This rearrangement joins TRBV5-1 to TRBJ1-1; 8 bases are a match to TRBD1. V lost 5 bases and J lost 1; bases outside the gene matches: 7. The CDR3 is 15 residues long. Germline V gene data show CDR1 as SGHRS and CDR2 as YFSETQ. DNA for the CDR3: TGCGCCAGCAGGGTAGCCGGGACAGGGAACACTGAAGCTTTCTTT. Its protein product is CASRVAGTGNTEAFF.

This clone was observed once. This rearrangement joins TRBV5-1 to TRBJ1-4; D not resolved. Germline CDR1 reads SGHRS; CDR2 reads YFSETQ. V lost 0 bases and J lost 5, with 5 bases in between. This CDR3 has 13 amino acids. The CDR3 reads CASSLGQNEKLFF. The DNA of the CDR3 is TGCGCCAGCAGCTTGGGGCAGAATGAAAAACTGTTTTTT.

This clone has only one observation. The same CDR3 is also encoded by other DNA sequences in this sample. The V and J genes are TRBV7-8 and TRBJ1-1; the D is unclear. Trimming cost V 0 bases and J 1 base, with 3 bases left between them. The germline CDR1 and CDR2 sequences are SGHVS and FQNEAQ. CDR3 length equals 13 residues. The CDR3 loop reads CASSLARNTEAFF. CDR3 in DNA: TGTGCCAGCAGCTTAGCCCGGAACACTGAAGCTTTCTTT.

This clone has a handful of counts. The chain employs TRBV27 and TRBJ2-1, with 9 bases lining up with TRBD1. The CDR3 is 13 residues long. CDR1 and CDR2 from the germline V gene are MNHEY and SMNVEV (reference sequence). V lost 3 bases and J lost 9; bases outside the gene matches: 3. CDR3 coding DNA: TGTGCCAGCAGTTTCCTACAGGGGGCTGAGCAGTTCTTC. Its translation: CASSFLQGAEQFF.

The genes are TRBV5-1 and TRBJ2-5, with 9 bases aligning to TRBD1. Per germline, CDR1 SGHRS and CDR2 YFSETQ. J lost 5 bases, V lost 4 bases, and 12 bases had no gene match. This CDR3 contains 16 residues. The DNA of the CDR3 is TGCGCCAGCAGCCTCTCCGGGACAGGGAGGGACGAGACCCAGTACTTC. This sequence encodes CASSLSGTGRDETQYF. The entire variable domain, with the rest obtained from reference TRBV5-1 and TRBJ2-5, is as follows: KAGVTQTPRYLIKTRGQQVTLSCSPISGHRSVSWYQQTPGQGLQFLFEYFSETQRNKGNFPGRFSGRQFSNSRSEMNVSTLELGDSALYLCASSLSGTGRDETQYFGPGTRLLVL.

The rearrangement links TRBV4-3 to TRBJ2-2, with D uncertain. Germline assignment: CDR1 LGHNA and CDR2 YSLEER. The CDR3 is 17 residues long. Trimming took 1 base from V and 0 from J, leaving 12 bases between them. The DNA of the CDR3 is TGCGCCAGCAGCCAAGCGTCCTACCCCGCGAACACCGGGGAGCTGTTTTTT. Its protein is CASSQASYPANTGELFF.

V and J are TRBV30 and TRBJ1-3; D gene uncertain. V was shortened by 0 bases and J by 3 bases, with 9 bases between the two germline ends. Germline values: CDR1 GTSNPN, CDR2 SVGIG (reference sequence). The CDR3 extends over 14 amino acids. CDR3 DNA sequence: TGTGCCTGGAGTGTAACCGGGATTGGAAACACCATATATTTT. Translating gives CAWSVTGIGNTIYF.

The chain carries TRBV2 and TRBJ2-5; 8 bases line up with TRBD2. Germline CDR1 SNHLY, CDR2 FYNNEI. J was trimmed by 6 bases and V by 1 base; bases with no gene match: 7. The CDR3 runs 15 residues. CDR3 in DNA: TGTGCCAGCAGTGAAGGTCGGGGGGGGCCGAAGACCCAGTACTTC. Translation gives CASSEGRGGPKTQYF.

This chain links TRBV7-6 with TRBJ2-1, with TRBD2 identical over 13 bases. Losses at the gene ends were 4 bases for V and 7 bases for J; bases not matched to a gene: 10. From germline, CDR1 is SGHVS and CDR2 FNYEAQ. The CDR3 extends over 17 amino acids. CDR3 coding DNA: TGTGCCAGCAGCTCCGGACTAGCGGGGGCGGGTGGGAATGAGCAGTTCTTC. Translated: CASSSGLAGAGGNEQFF.

The chain is built from TRBV6-5 and TRBJ2-1; 12 bases are shared with TRBD2. The CDR3 consists of 14 residues. Trimming cost V 7 bases and J 7 bases; bases outside gene matches: 5. Per the germline V gene, CDR1 is MNHEY and CDR2 is SVGAGI. The CDR3 DNA sequence: TGTGCCAGCAATCTAGCGGGGGGGCTGAATGAGCAGTTCTTC. This codes for CASNLAGGLNEQFF.

A word on this clone: The junction and the germline gene differ at one end; a read error may be behind it. The V call is TRBV11-3, the J call TRBJ1-2, with no clear D. The CDR3 sequence is 12 residues long. CDR1 and CDR2 from the germline V gene are SGHNT and YENEEA. CDR3 bases: TGTGCCAGCAGCTCGAGGCGCGATGGCAACACCTTC. It codes for CASSSRRDGNTF. Full variable domain (rest looked up from reference TRBV11-3 and TRBJ1-2): EAGVVQSPRYKIIEKKQPVAFWCNPISGHNTLYWYLQNLGQGPELLIRYENEEAVDDSQLPKDRFSAERLKGVDSTLKIQPAELGDSAVYLCASSSRRDGNTFGSGTRLTVV.

This clone was counted a few times. The CDR3 coding sequence is TGTGCCTGGAGTACCAGGGGGCAAACTGAAGCTTTCTTT. Its protein product is CAWSTRGQTEAFF. The chain is built from TRBV30 and TRBJ1-1; TRBD1 aligns across 8 bases. Germline V lookup: CDR1 GTSNPN, CDR2 SVGIG (reference sequence). CDR3 length equals 13 residues. V lost 2 bases and J lost 5; bases outside the gene matches: 4.